The 29 T cell receptor beta chains given below trace back to one sample, sequenced in a study of CD8+CD57+ T cells in acquired aplastic anemia (dated by TCRdb to between 2018 and 2020). The run used an Illumina HiSeq 2000. Genomic DNA was used as template for profiling of TCR beta VDJ combinations and CDR3 sequences. TCRdb cleaned the public reads at Q25 with fastp, built clones with MiXCR and kept in-frame beta chains. Records with the same CDR3 protein are collapsed into one entry carrying the most frequent genes and DNA. For this sample there are under 350,000 distinct CDR3 sequences; roughly three fifths appear just once. The ten largest clones capture 8% of the sample. Sample: sorted CD4+, CD8+, or CD8+CD57+ T cells (not recorded which) from PBMCs. The source is a human donor with severe aplastic anemia or a healthy control (not recorded which).

The V gene is TRBV20-1, the J gene TRBJ1-3, with 11 bases fitting TRBD1. CDR1 and CDR2 from the germline V gene are DFQATT and SNEGSKA (reference sequence). CDR3 length: 13 residues. V gave up 3 bases and J gave up 8 bases; unmatched junction bases: 3. The CDR3 DNA is TGCAGTGCTAGCCCGGGACAGGGGGACACCATATATTTT. Amino acid sequence: CSASPGQGDTIYF.

This clonotype was counted ten times or more. The gene calls are TRBV4-3 and TRBJ2-3; D is uncertain. The V end was cut by 4 bases, the J end by 6 bases, with 11 bases between. CDR3 size: 13 residues. CDR1 LGHNA and CDR2 YSLEER come from the germline V gene. The CDR3 loop is CASSLTLSDTQYF. The CDR3 nucleotides read TGCGCCAGCAGCCTAACCCTTTCGGATACGCAGTATTTT.

Notes on this clonotype: The germline gene is not matched at one end of the junction; a read error may be the cause. The V gene is TRBV7-9, the J gene TRBJ2-1; D possibly corresponds to TRBD2 (6 bases). There are 16 residues in the CDR3. Per germline, CDR1 SEHNR and CDR2 FQNEAQ (reference sequence). The CDR3: CASSRGTGTIGYEQLF. CDR3 coding DNA: TGTGCCAGCAGCCGGGGGACCGGAACTATAGGCTACGAGCAGCTCTTC.

CDR3 region: CASSLWASGDEQFF. The CDR3 bases are TGTGCCAGCAGTTTATGGGCCTCGGGGGATGAGCAGTTCTTC. This chain joins TRBV28 and TRBJ2-1, with D possibly matching TRBD2 (6 bases). The ends were cut back, 0 bases at V and 8 bases at J, with 11 bases in the middle. The CDR3 is 14 amino acids. Germline V gives CDR1 MDHEN, CDR2 SYDVKM.

This clonotype was detected many times. In nucleotides, the CDR3 is TGCGCCAGCAGCCCCTTCGGACAGGGGGCCGGGGAGCTGTTTTTT. Amino acids: CASSPFGQGAGELFF. This chain uses TRBV5-1 with TRBJ2-2; TRBD1 agrees at 10 bases. The CDR3 loop spans 15 amino acids. The ends lost 4 bases at V and 6 bases at J; junction bases unmatched: 6. The germline V gene encodes CDR1 SGHRS and CDR2 YFSETQ.

This clonotype was observed a few times. The chain recombines TRBV20-1 with TRBJ1-1, with D hard to call. There are 13 residues in the CDR3. V lost 5 bases and J lost 4, with 14 bases in between. The germline V gene has CDR1 DFQATT and CDR2 SNEGSKA (reference sequence). CDR3 loop: CSADPPDGTEAFF. For the CDR3, the DNA is TGCAGTGCTGATCCCCCGGACGGCACTGAAGCTTTCTTT.

The chain has TRBV7-3 and TRBJ1-5, with 7 bases lining up with TRBD1. The CDR3 length is 16 residues. Germline trimming cut 6 bases from V and 5 bases from J; bases unmatched to any gene: 13. CDR1 is SGHTA and CDR2 is FQGTGA in the germline V gene. In nucleotides, the CDR3 is TGTGCCAGCAGTGAAGTACAGGGGTTAAGCGATCAGCCCCAGCATTTT. Its protein is CASSEVQGLSDQPQHF.

The chain uses TRBV20-1 and TRBJ2-5; 11 positions agree with TRBD2. CDR3 size: 14 residues. Germline-derived CDR1 and CDR2 are DFQATT and SNEGSKA (reference sequence). With V trimmed by 4 bases and J by 2 bases, 3 bases remained unmatched. The CDR3 nucleotides read TGCAGTGCTACCCCTAGCGGGGGGCAAGAGACCCAGTACTTC. Its translation is CSATPSGGQETQYF.

This clonotype has a count of ten or more. The chain links TRBV6-5 to TRBJ2-3; D may be TRBD1 (7 bases). V was pared by 5 bases and J by 6 bases, with 21 bases between. The germline gives CDR1 MNHEY, CDR2 SVGAGI. The CDR3 loop spans 16 amino acids. DNA for the CDR3: TGTGCCAGCAGTGAAAGGAGGGGGCACATTGAGGATACGCAGTATTTT. Its protein product is CASSERRGHIEDTQYF.

This clonotype was recorded at least ten times. The genes are TRBV7-9 and TRBJ2-5; 9 bases map to TRBD1. Germline V gene data show CDR1 as SEHNR and CDR2 as FQNEAQ (reference sequence). The CDR3 loop spans 15 amino acids. V dropped 5 bases and J dropped 4; count of bases not matched to a gene: 8. DNA for the CDR3: TGTGCCAGCAGCGCGGCCGGACAGGGGAGAGAGACCCAGTACTTC. Translating it yields CASSAAGQGRETQYF.

The V gene is TRBV20-1, the J gene TRBJ2-5; TRBD2 matches at 7 bases. CDR1 is DFQATT and CDR2 is SNEGSKA in the germline V gene (reference sequence). The CDR3 extends over 13 amino acids. The trim removed 0 bases at V and 5 bases at J, leaving 3 bases unmatched. The CDR3 loop reads CSARDGGVETQYF. CDR3 nucleotides: TGCAGTGCTAGAGATGGGGGGGTGGAGACCCAGTACTTC.

This chain connects TRBV6-5 to TRBJ1-3; 7 nucleotides line up with TRBD1. The length of the CDR3 is 15 residues. V was clipped by 0 bases and J by 2 bases; unmatched bases: 1. Germline values: CDR1 MNHEY, CDR2 SVGAGI. In nucleotides, the CDR3 is TGTGCCAGCAGTTACTCGACAGGGCCTGGAAACACCATATATTTT. This gives the protein CASSYSTGPGNTIYF.

This clonotype showed up many times. The chain joins TRBV6-5 to TRBJ2-2, with a weak D call TRBD1 (5 bases). V was clipped by 2 bases and J by 4 bases, with 14 bases between them. Germline lookup yields CDR1 MNHEY and CDR2 SVGAGI. The CDR3 totals 16 residues. The CDR3 region is CASSYGTGMGTGELFF. The CDR3 DNA is TGTGCCAGCAGTTACGGCACAGGAATGGGCACCGGGGAGCTGTTTTTT.

This clonotype was counted ten times or more. This chain links TRBV7-9 with TRBJ2-3; D is possibly TRBD1 or TRBD2 (5 bases each). The germline V gene has CDR1 SEHNR and CDR2 FQNEAQ (reference sequence). Trimming took off 1 base at V and 2 bases at J, with 7 bases between the two ends. This CDR3 has 14 amino acids. For the CDR3, the DNA is TGTGCCAGCAGCTTAGAGGGGACCACAGATACGCAGTATTTT. Translating gives CASSLEGTTDTQYF.

The rearrangement uses TRBV30 and TRBJ2-1; D is perhaps TRBD2 (5 bases). The germline V gene encodes CDR1 GTSNPN and CDR2 SVGIG (reference sequence). The ends were cut back, 3 bases at V and 3 bases at J, with 12 bases in the middle. The CDR3 covers 14 residues. This CDR3 reads CAWSGPRDYNEQFF. The DNA of the CDR3 is TGTGCCTGGAGCGGCCCCCGGGACTACAATGAGCAGTTCTTC.

This clonotype was seen many times. The chain links TRBV19 to TRBJ1-5; a weak D match, TRBD1 (6 bases). The V and J ends lost 0 bases and 6 bases respectively, with 6 bases between them. Germline V lookup: CDR1 LNHDA, CDR2 SQIVND (reference sequence). The CDR3 runs 13 residues. CDR3 coding DNA: TGTGCCAGTAGTATAGACAGGGGTCAGCCCCAGCATTTT. Its translation is CASSIDRGQPQHF.

This clonotype occurred many times. The chain uses TRBV15 and TRBJ2-1; D is uncertain. This CDR3 is 12 amino acids long. The germline V and J ends were trimmed by 3 bases and 5 bases, with 5 bases remaining between them. CDR1 LNHNV and CDR2 YYDKDF come from the germline V gene (reference sequence). The CDR3 DNA is TGTGCCACCAGCAGGTTGAACAATGAGCAGTTCTTC. This codes for CATSRLNNEQFF. Complete variable domain (other parts from reference TRBV15 and TRBJ2-1): DAMVIQNPRYQVTQFGKPVTLSCSQTLNHNVMYWYQQKSSQAPKLLFHYYDKDFNNEADTPDNFQSRRPNTSFCFLDIRSPGLGDTAMYLCATSRLNNEQFFGPGTRLTVL.

This chain joins TRBV13 and TRBJ1-1; TRBD1 aligns across 9 bases. This CDR3 is 14 amino acids long. V lost 5 bases to trimming and J lost 3 bases; unmatched junction nucleotides: 4. Germline loops: CDR1 PRHDT, CDR2 FYEKMQ (reference sequence). The CDR3 DNA is TGTGCCAGCAGCGTACAGGGGGCCTACACTGAAGCTTTCTTT. Its protein product is CASSVQGAYTEAFF.

This clonotype has only one observation. Sequence at one end of the junction differs from germline and may be a read error. This sequence joins TRBV24-1 and TRBJ2-7; TRBD2 aligns across 9 bases. The CDR3 has 13 residues. Per the germline V gene, CDR1 is KGHDR and CDR2 is SFDVKD. In nucleotides, the CDR3 is TGCGCCAGCACACTAGCGGGCTCCTACGAGCAGTACTTC. It yields the protein CASTLAGSYEQYF.

The chain is built from TRBV14 and TRBJ1-6; no definite D call. The CDR3 sequence is 13 residues long. Germline V gene lookup returns CDR1 SGHDN and CDR2 FVKESK. Trimming pared 6 bases from V and 13 bases from J, leaving 16 bases between. The CDR3: CASSSGRKLPLHF. The DNA of the CDR3 is TGTGCCAGCAGTTCTGGGAGAAAGCTTCCCCTCCACTTT.

V is TRBV20-1 and J is TRBJ2-7; no definite D call. V was clipped by 3 bases and J by 2 bases, with 8 bases between them. Germline V gene lookup returns CDR1 DFQATT and CDR2 SNEGSKA (reference sequence). The CDR3 consists of 12 residues. The CDR3 loop is CSASLLTYEQYF. The CDR3 DNA reads as TGCAGTGCTAGTCTTTTAACCTACGAGCAGTACTTC.

This clonotype appeared many times. The chain joins TRBV20-1 to TRBJ2-5, with 8 bases fitting TRBD2. The CDR3 has 15 residues. J gave up 0 bases and V 3 bases, and 6 bases lay outside the gene matches. In germline, CDR1 is DFQATT, CDR2 SNEGSKA (reference sequence). CDR3 DNA sequence: TGCAGTGCTAGCGGGGGGGCGTGGTACCAAGAGACCCAGTACTTC. Its protein is CSASGGAWYQETQYF.

The chain uses TRBV20-1 and TRBJ2-3; 10 bases line up with TRBD2. CDR3 length: 14 residues. CDR1 is DFQATT and CDR2 is SNEGSKA in the germline V gene (reference sequence). J was trimmed by 1 base and V by 5 bases; bases with no gene match: 3. CDR3 bases: TGCAGTGCTTCCGGGACTAGCGGCACAGATACGCAGTATTTT. This sequence encodes CSASGTSGTDTQYF.

In this sample, this clonotype turned up many times. The V and J genes are TRBV5-1 and TRBJ2-3; D may be TRBD1 (5 bases). The CDR3 is 14 residues long. Germline V gene sequence: CDR1 SGHRS, CDR2 YFSETQ. The V end lost 2 bases, the J end lost 3 bases, and 10 bases lay between the germline ends. The CDR3, as DNA: TGCGCCAGCAGCTTCATCAGGGTAACAGATACGCAGTATTTT. Protein: CASSFIRVTDTQYF.

The chain recombines TRBV24-1 with TRBJ2-1, with 9 bases aligning to TRBD2. The length of the CDR3 is 16 residues. Losses at the gene ends were 4 bases for V and 6 bases for J; bases not matched to a gene: 9. Germline CDR1 and CDR2: KGHDR and SFDVKD. As DNA, the CDR3 is TGTGCCACCAGTGACCCTATAGCGGGAGACGGCAATGAGCAGTTCTTC. Its protein product is CATSDPIAGDGNEQFF.

The chain recombines TRBV7-8 with TRBJ2-3; 12 nucleotides match TRBD2. There are 16 residues in the CDR3. J was trimmed by 8 bases and V by 0 bases; bases with no gene match: 6. Germline-derived CDR1 and CDR2 are SGHVS and FQNEAQ. The CDR3 is CASSLAGRLAGVTQYF. CDR3 DNA: TGTGCCAGCAGCTTAGCGGGCCGACTAGCGGGGGTTACGCAGTATTTT.

This clonotype was counted once. The chain has TRBV6-5 and TRBJ2-7; the match to TRBD1 covers 9 bases. Per the germline V gene, CDR1 is MNHEY and CDR2 is SVGAGI. The CDR3 is made up of 13 amino acids. Trimming took 2 bases from V and 9 from J; bases not matched to a gene: 5. DNA for the CDR3: TGTGCCAGCAGTTACACCGGACAGGGGAGGCAGTACTTC. Its translation: CASSYTGQGRQYF.

This clonotype was counted ten times or more. V is TRBV15 and J is TRBJ2-5, with D tentatively TRBD2 (6 bases). The V end was cut by 1 base, the J end by 1 base, with 7 bases between. The CDR3 loop spans 14 amino acids. In germline, CDR1 is LNHNV, CDR2 YYDKDF (reference sequence). The CDR3 loop is CATSRGTTQETQYF. CDR3 coding DNA: TGTGCCACCAGCAGAGGGACTACCCAAGAGACCCAGTACTTC.

CDR3 sequence reads: CACQRGLATDTQYF. As DNA, the CDR3 is TGTGCTTGCCAGAGGGGGCTAGCCACAGATACGCAGTATTTT. V usage is TRBV10-3 and J usage is TRBJ2-3; 7 bases match TRBD1. Germline CDR1 ENHRY, CDR2 SYGVKD. This CDR3 is built from 14 residues.